This T cell receptor beta chain was sequenced for a study of cytomegalovirus exposure and HLA in healthy donors. The J segment lost 5 bases and the V segment lost 4 bases, leaving 8 bases of the junction unmatched. Germline CDR1 reads SGHRS; CDR2 reads YFSETQ. CDR3 length: 14 residues. It was with 60 Vbeta and 13 Jbeta primers that the PCR ran. The data were produced by immunoSEQ multiplex PCR, yet TCRdb's version contains in-frame clones alone and is incomplete. The sample includes tens of thousands of clones, less than 75% of them seen just once. Sequenced: PBMCs. The chain has TRBV5-1 and TRBJ1-1, with 7 nucleotides matching TRBD1. This receptor was obtained from a man aged 30-40 years in good health and CMV-seropositive. CDR3 coding DNA: TGCGCCAGCAGCCCTGGGACAGTCTGGACTGAAGCTTTCTTT. Protein product: CASSPGTVWTEAFF.